This T cell receptor (beta chain) was recovered during a study of T-cell reconstitution after alpha-beta-depleted transplantation in children. V was clipped by 0 bases and J by 3 bases, with 12 bases between them. Germline V gene data show CDR1 as DFQATT and CDR2 as SNEGSKA (reference sequence). This CDR3 is built from 15 residues. This clonotype has a count of ten or more. The TCRbeta library incorporated unique molecular identifiers. TCRdb reprocessed the PCR reads with MiXCR, giving one entry per CDR3 protein. The sample contains 700,000 or so distinct CDR3 sequences, 13% of which appear only once.

The chain employs TRBV20-1 and TRBJ2-1, with unresolved D. The material sequenced was PBMCs, taken before TCRalphabeta/CD19-depleted stem cell transplant. The sequence came from a girl aged 2 to 9 with congenital amegakaryocytic thrombocytopenia, due to receive a stem cell transplant. CDR3 nucleotide sequence: TGCAGTGCTAGAGAATCAGACGCGGTCTACAATGAGCAGTTCTTC. Translation: CSARESDAVYNEQFF.